The 18 T cell receptor beta chains below come from one sample, sequenced in a study of blood T cell repertoires in COVID-19. The method was immunoSEQ multiplex PCR; TCRdb's version includes in-frame clones alone and lacks a portion of them. The sample carries some 50,000 clones, roughly 86% recorded once. The specimen was peripheral blood. The receptor set was obtained from a woman of 80 years or more with acute or convalescent COVID-19.

V and J are TRBV6-5 and TRBJ2-5; 7 positions match TRBD2. The CDR3 has 13 amino acids. J gave up 5 bases and V 5 bases, and 5 bases lay outside the gene matches. CDR1 and CDR2 from the germline V gene are MNHEY and SVGAGI. DNA for the CDR3: TGTGCCAGCAGTCTCGCCGGGAGGGAGACCCAGTACTTC. Protein product: CASSLAGRETQYF.

This clone was picked up a small number of times. The V gene is TRBV9, the J gene TRBJ2-1, with D possibly TRBD2 on 5 matching bases. Trimming shortened V by 4 bases and J by 7 bases, and 15 bases separated the two germline ends. The CDR3 totals 14 residues. Per the germline V gene, CDR1 is SGDLS and CDR2 is YYNGEE. The CDR3 nucleotides are TGTGCCAGCAGCAACCTTGGACGGACTAATGAGCAGTTCTTC. Protein sequence: CASSNLGRTNEQFF.

V usage is TRBV6-5 and J usage is TRBJ1-2; 9 positions match TRBD1. The length of the CDR3 is 14 residues. Per germline, CDR1 MNHEY and CDR2 SVGAGI. The junction had 5 bases not matched to a gene; V was cut back by 6 bases and J by 3 bases. CDR3 sequence: CASSGQGRYYGYTF. Here the CDR3 DNA reads TGTGCCAGCAGCGGACAGGGGAGATACTATGGCTACACCTTC.

This sequence joins TRBV7-6 and TRBJ1-2; possibly TRBD1 for D (6 bases). Germline V gives CDR1 SGHVS, CDR2 FNYEAQ. The CDR3 is 16 residues long. Trimming took off 1 base at V and 2 bases at J, with 14 bases between the two ends. CDR3 coding DNA: TGTGCCAGCAGCTTAGGTCTGACAGGCGCAAACTATGGCTACACCTTC. This codes for CASSLGLTGANYGYTF.

This rearrangement joins TRBV5-5 to TRBJ2-7; tentatively, D is TRBD2 (7 bases). This CDR3 has 15 residues. CDR1 and CDR2 (germline): SGHKS, YYEKEE (reference sequence). Trimming shortened V by 0 bases and J by 4 bases, and 14 bases separated the two germline ends. This chain's CDR3 is CASSLDGGGAYEQYF. CDR3 coding DNA: TGTGCCAGCAGCTTGGACGGTGGGGGGGCTTACGAGCAGTACTTC.

The gene calls are TRBV6-1 and TRBJ1-2; 11 bases line up with TRBD1. Germline V lookup: CDR1 MNHNS, CDR2 SASEGT. This CDR3 region has 15 residues. V lost 2 bases and J lost 5; bases outside the gene matches: 4. The CDR3 spells CASSEQGQGAYGYTF. CDR3 bases: TGTGCCAGCAGTGAACAAGGACAGGGGGCGTATGGCTACACCTTC.

The V gene is TRBV18, the J gene TRBJ2-5; D gene uncertain. The CDR3 length is 12 residues. The germline CDR1 and CDR2 sequences are KGHSH and LQKENI. V was trimmed by 1 base and J by 5 bases, leaving 5 bases between them. CDR3 residues: CASSPLGETQYF. CDR3 bases: TGTGCCAGCTCACCACTCGGGGAGACCCAGTACTTC.

The V and J genes are TRBV5-1 and TRBJ1-6, with 7 positions matching TRBD1. The length of the CDR3 is 16 residues. In germline, CDR1 is SGHRS, CDR2 YFSETQ. The J segment lost 0 bases and the V segment lost 3 bases, leaving 3 bases of the junction unmatched. CDR3 DNA: TGCGCCAGCAGCTCAGGGGGGAGCTCCTATAATTCACCCCTCCACTTT. It codes for CASSSGGSSYNSPLHF.

This chain connects TRBV28 to TRBJ2-2; D may be TRBD1 (6 bases). Germline V gene sequence: CDR1 MDHEN, CDR2 SYDVKM. Trimming pared 6 bases from V and 1 base from J, leaving 12 bases between. The CDR3 is 15 residues long. The CDR3 spells CASSPTGRNTGELFF. CDR3 DNA: TGTGCCAGCAGCCCGACAGGCCGGAACACCGGGGAGCTGTTTTTT.

The V and J genes are TRBV5-1 and TRBJ2-3, with D maybe TRBD1 (5 bases). Germline V lookup: CDR1 SGHRS, CDR2 YFSETQ. The CDR3 length is 14 residues. Trimming removed 1 base at V and 5 bases at J, with 11 bases between. CDR3 in amino acids: CASSLSQVQDTQYF. In nucleotides, the CDR3 is TGCGCCAGCAGCTTGTCACAGGTTCAAGATACGCAGTATTTT.

The V gene is TRBV15, the J gene TRBJ2-1, with D possibly being TRBD2 (5 bases). Deletions cut 0 bases from V and 8 bases from J, with 8 bases between. Germline V gives CDR1 LNHNV, CDR2 YYDKDF (reference sequence). This CDR3 comprises 13 residues. The CDR3 DNA reads TGTGCCACCAGCAGAGAGTTGGAGGATGAGCAGTTCTTC. This sequence encodes CATSRELEDEQFF.

V and J are TRBV28 and TRBJ1-6; a weak D match, TRBD1 (5 bases). Germline loops: CDR1 MDHEN, CDR2 SYDVKM. The length of the CDR3 is 14 residues. V was clipped by 11 bases and J by 4 bases, with 15 bases between them. CDR3 loop: CAASSGVYNSPLHF. The CDR3 bases are TGTGCCGCGTCATCGGGGGTTTATAATTCACCCCTCCACTTT.

As to this clone: Relative to the germline gene, one junction end is altered; a read error may explain this. The chain links TRBV6-5 to TRBJ1-5; 9 bases are shared with TRBD1. Germline V CDR1 and CDR2: MNHEY, SVGAGI. CDR3 length equals 16 residues. The CDR3 sequence: CASSNSGTGIYQPQHF. CDR3 sequence (DNA): TGTGCCAGCAGTAACTCCGGGACAGGGATCTATCAGCCCCAGCATTTT.

The rearrangement joins TRBV11-2 to TRBJ2-1; TRBD2 matches at 7 bases. Germline CDR1 is SGHAT and CDR2 is FQNNGV. Trimming took 1 base from V and 1 from J; bases not matched to a gene: 10. This CDR3 is built from 18 residues. CDR3: CASSLVAERGFSYNEQFF. CDR3 DNA sequence: TGTGCCAGCAGCTTAGTCGCCGAGCGGGGTTTTTCCTACAATGAGCAGTTCTTC.

This clone has more than one count but fewer than ten. The CDR3 DNA sequence: TGCGCCAGCAGCCCTAGCGGGAAGCAAGAGACCCAGTACTTC. Encoded protein: CASSPSGKQETQYF. The chain recombines TRBV5-1 with TRBJ2-5; 9 nucleotides line up with TRBD2. Per the germline V gene, CDR1 is SGHRS and CDR2 is YFSETQ. The CDR3 is made up of 14 amino acids. V trimming: 4 bases; J trimming: 2 bases; junction bases outside the gene matches: 3.

The rearrangement uses TRBV6-5 and TRBJ1-1; D gene ambiguous. Germline lookup yields CDR1 MNHEY and CDR2 SVGAGI. Trimming pared 0 bases from V and 11 bases from J, leaving 10 bases between. This CDR3 has 12 residues. The CDR3 here is CASSYSETGAFF. CDR3 nucleotide sequence: TGTGCCAGCAGTTACTCTGAAACGGGGGCTTTCTTT.

The chain recombines TRBV28 with TRBJ1-6; a possible D gene is TRBD1 (6 bases). The V and J ends lost 5 bases and 7 bases respectively, with 21 bases between them. Germline assignment: CDR1 MDHEN and CDR2 SYDVKM. The CDR3 consists of 17 residues. The CDR3 region is CASSLPPGRGGNSPLHF. Here the CDR3 DNA reads TGTGCCAGCAGTCTTCCCCCTGGCAGGGGTGGGAATTCACCCCTCCACTTT. Looking up the rest from reference TRBV28 and TRBJ1-6 gives the full variable domain: DVKVTQSSRYLVKRTGEKVFLECVQDMDHENMFWYRQDPGLGLRLIYFSYDVKMKEKGDIPEGYSVSREKKERFSLILESASTNQTSMYLCASSLPPGRGGNSPLHFGNGTRLTVT.

The V and J genes are TRBV28 and TRBJ1-1; TRBD1 might be the D (6 bases). Germline CDR1 MDHEN, CDR2 SYDVKM. The CDR3 covers 13 residues. Deletions cut 8 bases from V and 0 bases from J, with 10 bases between. This CDR3 reads CASARGMNTEAFF. Written as DNA, the CDR3 is TGTGCCAGCGCGAGGGGGATGAACACTGAAGCTTTCTTT.